The next 2 T cell receptor beta chains were all read from a single sample in a study of technical replicates of blood from a few donors. Generated by immunoSEQ multiplex PCR, the TCRdb table keeps only in-frame clones and is missing some. The profile shows approximately 11,000 clones, roughly 94% of them singletons. Sequenced: PBMCs. The receptors here all came from a human donor in good health.

The chain recombines TRBV19 with TRBJ2-1; TRBD2 matches at 7 bases. Germline trimming cut 6 bases from V and 9 bases from J; bases unmatched to any gene: 14. CDR1 and CDR2 from the germline V gene are LNHDA and SQIVND (reference sequence). The CDR3 is made up of 15 amino acids. The CDR3 nucleotides read TGTGCCAGTAGACCTCTGGTCGGGAGGTTAGCTGAGCAGTTCTTC. Translating gives CASRPLVGRLAEQFF.

The CDR3 DNA reads TGTGCCATCAGTGAGAACTCCGGGGTAAGGTCTTATGGCTACACCTTC. Its protein product is CAISENSGVRSYGYTF. This rearrangement joins TRBV10-3 to TRBJ1-2; D is undetermined. V gave up 2 bases and J gave up 5 bases, with 18 bases separating them. The CDR3 sequence is 16 residues long. CDR1 is ENHRY and CDR2 is SYGVKD in the germline V gene.